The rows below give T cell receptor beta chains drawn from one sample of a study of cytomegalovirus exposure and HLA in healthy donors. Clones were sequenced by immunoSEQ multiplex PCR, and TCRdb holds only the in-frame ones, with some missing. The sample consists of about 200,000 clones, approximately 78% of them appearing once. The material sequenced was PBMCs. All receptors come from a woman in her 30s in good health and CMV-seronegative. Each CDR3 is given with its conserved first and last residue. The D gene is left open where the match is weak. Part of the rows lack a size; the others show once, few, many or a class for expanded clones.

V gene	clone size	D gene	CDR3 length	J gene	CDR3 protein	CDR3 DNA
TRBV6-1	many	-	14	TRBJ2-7	CASSADTLWHEQYF	TGTGCCAGCAGTGCGGACACCCTTTGGCACGAGCAGTACTTC
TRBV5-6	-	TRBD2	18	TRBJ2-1	CASSSLIGSGGWYNEQFF	TGTGCCAGCAGCTCCTTAATAGGTAGCGGGGGGTGGTACAATGAGCAGTTCTTC
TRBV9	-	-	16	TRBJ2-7	CASSVAPDLGIYEQYF	TGTGCCAGCAGCGTAGCTCCGGACTTGGGGATCTACGAGCAGTACTTC
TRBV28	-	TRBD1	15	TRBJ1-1	CASTVDRALNTEAFF	TGTGCCAGCACCGTTGACAGGGCCCTGAACACTGAAGCTTTCTTT
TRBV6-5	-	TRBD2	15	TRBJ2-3	CASTDGLAGTDTQYF	TGTGCCAGCACCGACGGACTAGCGGGGACAGATACGCAGTATTTT
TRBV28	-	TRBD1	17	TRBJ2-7	CASSKPGSGQGTREQYF	TGTGCCAGCAGTAAGCCAGGCTCGGGACAGGGGACGCGCGAGCAGTACTTC
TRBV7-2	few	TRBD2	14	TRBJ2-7	CASSILAGESEQYF	TGTGCCAGCAGCATTCTAGCGGGAGAGAGCGAGCAGTACTTC
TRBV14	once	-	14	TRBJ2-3	CASSQKTRLDTQYF	TGTGCCAGCAGCCAAAAAACCAGGTTAGATACGCAGTATTTT
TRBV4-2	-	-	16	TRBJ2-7	CASSQDVGLTTYEQYF	TGTGCCAGCAGCCAAGATGTGGGACTCACAACCTACGAGCAGTACTTC
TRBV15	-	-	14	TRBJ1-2	CATSRDLSEYGYTF	TGTGCCACCAGCAGAGATCTATCTGAGTATGGCTACACCTTC
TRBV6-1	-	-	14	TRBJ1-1	CATLRLGVNTEAFF	TGTGCCACTTTACGACTCGGGGTGAACACTGAAGCTTTCTTT
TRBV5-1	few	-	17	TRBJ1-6	CASSLAGQSSYNSPLHF	TGCGCCAGCAGCTTGGCAGGACAGAGCTCCTATAATTCACCCCTCCACTTT
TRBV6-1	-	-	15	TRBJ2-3	CASTLAATSTDTQYF	TGTGCCAGCACCCTTGCGGCGACTAGCACAGATACGCAGTATTTT
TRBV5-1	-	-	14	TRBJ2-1	CASSSYGTYNEQFF	TGCGCCAGCAGCTCTTACGGGACCTACAATGAGCAGTTCTTC
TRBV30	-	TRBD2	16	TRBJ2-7	CAWIGLAGLVFYEQYF	TGTGCCTGGATAGGACTAGCGGGACTAGTTTTCTACGAGCAGTACTTC
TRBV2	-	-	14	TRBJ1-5	CASRIGGGNQPQHF	TGTGCCAGCAGGATCGGGGGGGGGAATCAGCCCCAGCATTTT
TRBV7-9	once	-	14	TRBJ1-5	CASSPEAGAQPQHF	TGTGCCAGCAGTCCAGAAGCGGGGGCTCAGCCCCAGCATTTT
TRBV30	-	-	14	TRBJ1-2	CAWSKAVSNYGYTF	TGTGCCTGGAGTAAGGCGGTCTCTAACTATGGCTACACCTTC
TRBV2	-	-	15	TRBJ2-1	CASRSGSGFDNEQFF	TGTGCCAGCAGATCCGGGAGTGGGTTTGACAATGAGCAGTTCTTC
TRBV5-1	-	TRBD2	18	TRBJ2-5	CASSSLAGAQGFQETQYF	TGCGCCAGCAGTTCCCTAGCGGGAGCTCAGGGTTTCCAAGAGACCCAGTACTTC
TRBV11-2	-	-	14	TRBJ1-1	CASSLPRQNTEAFF	TGTGCCAGCAGCTTACCAAGACAGAACACTGAAGCTTTCTTT
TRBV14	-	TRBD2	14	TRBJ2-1	CASAGLAGYNEQFF	TGTGCCAGTGCGGGACTAGCGGGGTACAATGAGCAGTTCTTC
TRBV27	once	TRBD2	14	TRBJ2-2	CASRLAGAPGELFF	TGTGCCAGCAGGCTAGCGGGAGCACCCGGGGAGCTGTTTTTT
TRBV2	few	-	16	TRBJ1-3	CASSEMAPRRGNTIYF	TGTGCCAGCAGCGAAATGGCCCCGCGGAGGGGAAACACCATATATTTT
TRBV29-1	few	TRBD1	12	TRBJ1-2	CSVGQGRYGYTF	TGCAGCGTTGGACAGGGGCGGTATGGCTACACCTTC
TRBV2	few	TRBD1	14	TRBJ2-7	CASSADRGTYEQYF	TGTGCCAGCAGTGCTGACAGGGGGACCTACGAGCAGTACTTC
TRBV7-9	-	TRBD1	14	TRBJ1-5	CASSSLQGDQPQHF	TGTGCCAGCAGCTCTTTACAGGGGGATCAGCCCCAGCATTTT
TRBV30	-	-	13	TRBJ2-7	CAWSFELVDEQYF	TGTGCCTGGAGTTTTGAGTTAGTAGACGAGCAGTACTTC
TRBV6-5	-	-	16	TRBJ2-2	CASSYGGGTVTGELFF	TGTGCCAGCAGTTACGGGGGGGGCACGGTTACCGGGGAGCTGTTTTTT
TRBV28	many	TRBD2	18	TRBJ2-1	CASSFGTITGMGGNEQFF	TGTGCCAGCAGTTTTGGGACCATAACGGGGATGGGAGGGAATGAGCAGTTCTTC
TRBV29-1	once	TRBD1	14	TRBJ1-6	CSVRTGGYNSPLHF	TGCAGCGTCAGGACAGGGGGCTATAATTCACCCCTCCACTTT
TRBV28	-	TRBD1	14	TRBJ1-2	CASSGQGANYGYTF	TGTGCCAGCAGCGGACAGGGGGCGAACTATGGCTACACCTTC
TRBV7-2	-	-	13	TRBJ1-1	CASSLGRNTEAFF	TGTGCCAGCAGCTTGGGGCGTAACACTGAAGCTTTCTTT
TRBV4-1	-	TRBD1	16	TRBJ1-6	CASSLRQGSYNSPLHF	TGCGCCAGCAGCCTCCGACAGGGCTCCTATAATTCACCCCTCCACTTT
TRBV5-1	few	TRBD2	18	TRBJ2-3	CASSLDGGLAGITDTQYF	TGCGCCAGCAGCTTGGACGGGGGACTAGCGGGAATTACAGATACGCAGTATTTT
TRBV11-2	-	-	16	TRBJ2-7	CASSLRSWARADEQYF	TGTGCCAGCAGCTTAAGGTCCTGGGCCAGGGCGGACGAGCAGTACTTC
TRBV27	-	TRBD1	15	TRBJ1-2	CASSFLGQGVRGYTF	TGTGCCAGCAGTTTTTTGGGACAGGGGGTGAGGGGCTACACCTTC